This TCR beta chain was recorded in a study of blood T cell repertoires in COVID-19. About the study: Donors in the United States, Italy and Spain gave samples during acute or convalescent COVID-19. Sources were T cells, B-cell-depleted T cells, or PBMCs; the material itself was cDNA or gDNA.

Comments on this clone: The sample holds other DNA sequences that translate to the same CDR3.

Generated by immunoSEQ multiplex PCR, the TCRdb table keeps only in-frame clones and is missing some. The sample lists 85,000 to 130,000 clones; approximately 86% were seen once. The CDR3 covers 12 residues. Germline V gene lookup returns CDR1 KGHSH and CDR2 LQKENI. Trimming pared 3 bases from V and 5 bases from J, leaving 7 bases between. Sequencing input: peripheral blood. The source of this sequence is a woman aged 60-70 years with acute or convalescent COVID-19. The chain couples TRBV18 to TRBJ1-2; D is possibly TRBD1 (5 bases). CDR3 sequence: CASSPPGYGYTF. DNA for the CDR3: TGTGCCAGCTCACCCCCAGGGTATGGCTACACCTTC.